This passage covers 10 T cell receptor beta chains from one sample sequenced in a study of beta chain features in type 1 diabetes. Since all of the isolated RNA was reverse transcribed, expressed TCRB transcripts were what got sequenced. Profiling relied on immunoSEQ multiplex PCR, and the TCRdb table lists in-frame clones only, not all of them. The table records roughly 120,000 clones, roughly 40% of them present only once. The specimen sequenced was stem cell memory CD4+ T cells from blood. The receptors shown here come from a woman between 18 and 29 years old in good health.

The sample holds a few counts of this clone. The V gene is TRBV6-6, the J gene TRBJ2-3; a weak D match, TRBD1 (5 bases). V gave up 0 bases and J gave up 3 bases, with 13 bases separating them. Germline V lookup: CDR1 MNHNY, CDR2 SVGAGI (reference sequence). The CDR3 is 16 residues long. CDR3 loop: CASSYSSGRVTDTQYF. The CDR3 nucleotides read TGTGCCAGCAGTTACTCGTCCGGCAGGGTGACAGATACGCAGTATTTT.

The chain links TRBV7-9 to TRBJ2-7; D gene uncertain. This CDR3 region has 14 residues. The germline V gene encodes CDR1 SEHNR and CDR2 FQNEAQ (reference sequence). V lost 0 bases to trimming and J lost 0 bases, with 6 bases between them. In nucleotides, the CDR3 is TGTGCCAGCAGCTTAGCTGGCAACTCCTACGAGCAGTACTTC. It yields the protein CASSLAGNSYEQYF.

This clone occurred a few times. The V call is TRBV7-9, the J call TRBJ2-7; D call uncertain. V was trimmed by 3 bases and J by 3 bases, leaving 9 bases between them. This CDR3 contains 13 residues. Germline CDR1 reads SEHNR; CDR2 reads FQNEAQ (reference sequence). CDR3 sequence: CASSFPPFYEQYF. Here the CDR3 DNA reads TGTGCCAGCAGCTTCCCCCCCTTCTACGAGCAGTACTTC.

This clone occurred a few times. This rearrangement joins TRBV6-5 to TRBJ1-5; D possibly corresponds to TRBD1 (6 bases). Trimming took 0 bases from V and 4 from J, leaving 10 bases between them. The CDR3 sequence is 15 residues long. Germline loops: CDR1 MNHEY, CDR2 SVGAGI. Here the CDR3 reads CASSYSSQGNQPQHF. The CDR3 DNA reads TGTGCCAGCAGTTACTCGAGCCAGGGGAATCAGCCCCAGCATTTT.

A word on this clone: The same CDR3 also results from other DNA sequences found in this sample. The chain recombines TRBV7-9 with TRBJ2-7; D might be TRBD1 (5 bases). The ends were cut back, 3 bases at V and 4 bases at J, with 7 bases in the middle. Germline-derived CDR1 and CDR2 are SEHNR and FQNEAQ (reference sequence). This CDR3 contains 12 residues. The CDR3: CASSLSGYEQYF. In nucleotides, the CDR3 is TGTGCCAGCAGCTTGTCAGGGTACGAGCAGTACTTC.

The genes are TRBV5-1 and TRBJ1-3, with 8 bases fitting TRBD1. V shed 2 bases and J 4 bases; nucleotides not matched to a gene: 5. This CDR3 spans 15 amino acids. Germline lookup yields CDR1 SGHRS and CDR2 YFSETQ. CDR3 residues: CASSFDRGGGNTIYF. Here the CDR3 DNA reads TGCGCCAGCAGCTTCGACAGGGGAGGAGGAAACACCATATATTTT.

In this sample, this clone turned up once. The chain combines TRBV7-9 with TRBJ1-4; D is undetermined. The CDR3 has 14 amino acids. The germline V and J ends were trimmed by 2 bases and 4 bases, with 8 bases remaining between them. Germline CDR1 is SEHNR and CDR2 is FQNEAQ (reference sequence). The CDR3 region is CASSLSFLNEKLFF. The CDR3, as DNA: TGTGCCAGCAGCTTATCTTTCCTTAATGAAAAACTGTTTTTT.

This clone came up a few times. The chain carries TRBV20-1 and TRBJ2-7, with D hard to call. Per the germline V gene, CDR1 is DFQATT and CDR2 is SNEGSKA (reference sequence). CDR3 length: 10 residues. V lost 6 bases to trimming and J lost 2 bases, with 5 bases between them. CDR3 coding DNA: TGCAGTGCGGCCCCCTACGAGCAGTACTTC. It specifies CSAAPYEQYF.

This clone was recorded only once. The genes are TRBV4-1 and TRBJ2-1; TRBD2 matches at 7 bases. The CDR3 extends over 20 amino acids. Losses at the gene ends were 0 bases for V and 1 base for J; bases not matched to a gene: 15. Germline V gene sequence: CDR1 MGHRA, CDR2 YSYEKL. For the CDR3, the DNA is TGCGCCAGCAGCCAAGAGGATTTAAGCGGTAGCGGGCTTTCCTACAATGAGCAGTTCTTC. Its protein product is CASSQEDLSGSGLSYNEQFF.

This clone was counted a few times. The chain is built from TRBV5-1 and TRBJ1-2, with TRBD1 matching 8 bases. Germline V gene lookup returns CDR1 SGHRS and CDR2 YFSETQ. V shed 4 bases and J 0 bases; nucleotides not matched to a gene: 23. The CDR3 runs 21 residues. This CDR3 reads CASSRQPSAFGQGGANYGYTF. The DNA of the CDR3 is TGCGCCAGCAGCCGACAACCCTCGGCCTTTGGACAGGGAGGCGCTAACTATGGCTACACCTTC.